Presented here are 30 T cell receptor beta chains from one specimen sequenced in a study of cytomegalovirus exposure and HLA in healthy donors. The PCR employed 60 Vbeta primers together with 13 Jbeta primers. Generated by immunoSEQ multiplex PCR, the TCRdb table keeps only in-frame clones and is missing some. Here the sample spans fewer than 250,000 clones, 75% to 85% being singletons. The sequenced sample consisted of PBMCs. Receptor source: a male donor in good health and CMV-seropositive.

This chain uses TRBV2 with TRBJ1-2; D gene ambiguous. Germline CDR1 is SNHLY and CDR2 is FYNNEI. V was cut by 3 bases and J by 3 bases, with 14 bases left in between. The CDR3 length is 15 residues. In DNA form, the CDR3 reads TGTGCCAGCAGTGATCCGGGAAAGAGGGACTATGGCTACACCTTC. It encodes CASSDPGKRDYGYTF.

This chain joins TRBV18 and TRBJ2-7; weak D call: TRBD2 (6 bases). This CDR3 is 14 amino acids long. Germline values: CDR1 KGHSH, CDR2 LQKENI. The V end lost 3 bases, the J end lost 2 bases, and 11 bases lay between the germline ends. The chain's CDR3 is CASSPGLPAYEQYF. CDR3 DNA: TGTGCCAGCTCACCCGGACTACCTGCCTACGAGCAGTACTTC.

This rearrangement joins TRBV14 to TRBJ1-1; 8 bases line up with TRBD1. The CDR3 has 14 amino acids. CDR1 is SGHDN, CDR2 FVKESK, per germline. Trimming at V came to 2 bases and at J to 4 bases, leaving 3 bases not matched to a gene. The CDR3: CASSQRTGGTEAFF. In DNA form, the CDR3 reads TGTGCCAGCAGCCAAAGAACAGGGGGCACTGAAGCTTTCTTT.

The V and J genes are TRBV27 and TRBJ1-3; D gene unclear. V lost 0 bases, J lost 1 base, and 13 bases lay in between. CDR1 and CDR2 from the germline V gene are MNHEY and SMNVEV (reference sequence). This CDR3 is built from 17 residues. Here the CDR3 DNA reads TGTGCCAGCAGTTTATCGAGGCAGCGCGGATCTGGAAACACCATATATTTT. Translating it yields CASSLSRQRGSGNTIYF.

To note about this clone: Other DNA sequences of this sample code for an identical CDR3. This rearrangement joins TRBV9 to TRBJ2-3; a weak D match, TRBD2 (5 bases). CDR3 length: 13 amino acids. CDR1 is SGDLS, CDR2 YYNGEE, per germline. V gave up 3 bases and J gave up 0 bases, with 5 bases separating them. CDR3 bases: TGTGCCAGCAGCGGGACTAGCACAGATACGCAGTATTTT. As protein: CASSGTSTDTQYF.

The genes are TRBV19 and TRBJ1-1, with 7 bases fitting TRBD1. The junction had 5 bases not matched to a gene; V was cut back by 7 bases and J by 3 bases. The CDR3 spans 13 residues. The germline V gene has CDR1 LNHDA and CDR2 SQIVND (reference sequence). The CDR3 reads CASTYRGDTEAFF. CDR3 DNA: TGTGCCAGTACTTACAGGGGAGACACTGAAGCTTTCTTT.

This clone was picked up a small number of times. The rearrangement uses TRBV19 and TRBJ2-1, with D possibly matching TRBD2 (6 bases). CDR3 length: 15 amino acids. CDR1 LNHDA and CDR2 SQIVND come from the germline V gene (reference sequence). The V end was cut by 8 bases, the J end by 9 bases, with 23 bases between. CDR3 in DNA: TGTGCCAGTGGGCCGCTAGTCGGGTTGGGGGGTGAGCAGTTCTTC. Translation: CASGPLVGLGGEQFF.

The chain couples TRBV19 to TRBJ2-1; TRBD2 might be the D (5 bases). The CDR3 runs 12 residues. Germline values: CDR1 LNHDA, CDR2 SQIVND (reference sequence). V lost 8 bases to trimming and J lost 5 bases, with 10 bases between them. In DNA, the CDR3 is TGTGCCAGTGTTTCGGGGAACAATGAGCAGTTCTTC. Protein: CASVSGNNEQFF.

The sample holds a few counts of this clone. This CDR3 reads CASSTIPGQAPYEQYF. In DNA, the CDR3 is TGTGCCAGCAGCACGATACCGGGACAGGCTCCCTACGAGCAGTACTTC. The rearrangement uses TRBV21-1 and TRBJ2-7; the table's D call of TRBD1 was not tested on the DNA. TRBV21-1 is assigned pseudogene status. The CDR3 totals 16 residues.

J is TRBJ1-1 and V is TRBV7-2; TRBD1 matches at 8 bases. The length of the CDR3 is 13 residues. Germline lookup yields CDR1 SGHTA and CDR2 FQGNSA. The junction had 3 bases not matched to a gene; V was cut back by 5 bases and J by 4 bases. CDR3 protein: CASSRTGTTEAFF. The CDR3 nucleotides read TGTGCCAGCAGCCGGACAGGGACCACTGAAGCTTTCTTT.

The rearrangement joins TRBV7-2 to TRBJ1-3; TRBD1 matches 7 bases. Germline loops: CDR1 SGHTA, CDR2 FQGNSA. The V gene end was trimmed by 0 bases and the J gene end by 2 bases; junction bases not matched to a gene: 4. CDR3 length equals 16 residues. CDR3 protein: CASSLAARGTGNTIYF. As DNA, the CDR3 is TGTGCCAGCAGCTTAGCAGCCAGGGGGACTGGAAACACCATATATTTT.

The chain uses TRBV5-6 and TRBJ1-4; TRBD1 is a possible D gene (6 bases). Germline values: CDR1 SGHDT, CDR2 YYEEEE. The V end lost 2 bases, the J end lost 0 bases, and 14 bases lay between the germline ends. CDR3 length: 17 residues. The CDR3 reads CASSLQGFLATNEKLFF. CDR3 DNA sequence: TGTGCCAGCAGCTTACAGGGTTTTCTCGCAACTAATGAAAAACTGTTTTTT.

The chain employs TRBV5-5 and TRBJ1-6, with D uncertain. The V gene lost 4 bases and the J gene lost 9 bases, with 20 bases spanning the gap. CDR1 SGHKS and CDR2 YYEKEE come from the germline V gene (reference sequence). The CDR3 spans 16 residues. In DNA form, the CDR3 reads TGTGCCAGCAGCCATCTACCGACCGGAGCTATTTCACCCCTCCACTTT. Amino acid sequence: CASSHLPTGAISPLHF.

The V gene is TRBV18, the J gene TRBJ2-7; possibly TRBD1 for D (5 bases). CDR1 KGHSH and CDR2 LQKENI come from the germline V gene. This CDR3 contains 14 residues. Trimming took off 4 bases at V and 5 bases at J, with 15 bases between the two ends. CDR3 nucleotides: TGTGCCAGCTCACAAACAGGTGTAGTTGACGAGCAGTACTTC. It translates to CASSQTGVVDEQYF.

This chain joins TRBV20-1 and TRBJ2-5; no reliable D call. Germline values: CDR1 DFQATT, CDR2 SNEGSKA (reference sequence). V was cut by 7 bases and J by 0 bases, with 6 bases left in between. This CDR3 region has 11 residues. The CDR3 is CSEQHQETQYF. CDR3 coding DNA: TGCAGTGAACAGCACCAAGAGACCCAGTACTTC.

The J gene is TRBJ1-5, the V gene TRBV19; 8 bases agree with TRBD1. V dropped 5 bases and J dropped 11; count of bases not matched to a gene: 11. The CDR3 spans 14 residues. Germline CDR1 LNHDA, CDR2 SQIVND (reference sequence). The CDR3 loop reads CASSDRGGVSAQHF. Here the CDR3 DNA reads TGTGCCAGTAGTGACAGGGGAGGGGTTTCGGCCCAGCATTTT.

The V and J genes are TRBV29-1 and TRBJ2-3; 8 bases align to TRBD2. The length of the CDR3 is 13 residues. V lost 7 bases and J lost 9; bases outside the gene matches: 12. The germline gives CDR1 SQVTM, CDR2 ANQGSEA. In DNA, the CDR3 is TGCAGCGCCGTCGGTGGCGGGAGGACGACGCAGTATTTT. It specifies CSAVGGGRTTQYF.

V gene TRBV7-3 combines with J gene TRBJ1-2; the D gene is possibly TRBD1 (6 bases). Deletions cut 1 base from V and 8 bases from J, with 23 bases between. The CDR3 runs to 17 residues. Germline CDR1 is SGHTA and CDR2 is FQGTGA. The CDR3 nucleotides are TGTGCCAGCAGCTTAAGTGGGGGCGCAATGTATTTGGGGGGCTACACCTTC. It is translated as CASSLSGGAMYLGGYTF.

This chain's CDR3 is CASPRDEQYF. The CDR3 coding sequence is TGTGCCAGCCCCAGGGACGAGCAGTACTTC. The rearrangement links TRBV28 to TRBJ2-7, with TRBD1 as a possible D gene (5 bases). From germline, CDR1 is MDHEN and CDR2 SYDVKM. The CDR3 loop spans 10 amino acids. Between the trimmed V and J ends, which lost 8 bases and 5 bases, there was a span of 7 bases. The variable domain in full, with the rest retrieved from reference TRBV28 and TRBJ2-7, is DVKVTQSSRYLVKRTGEKVFLECVQDMDHENMFWYRQDPGLGLRLIYFSYDVKMKEKGDIPEGYSVSREKKERFSLILESASTNQTSMYLCASPRDEQYFGPGTRLTVT.

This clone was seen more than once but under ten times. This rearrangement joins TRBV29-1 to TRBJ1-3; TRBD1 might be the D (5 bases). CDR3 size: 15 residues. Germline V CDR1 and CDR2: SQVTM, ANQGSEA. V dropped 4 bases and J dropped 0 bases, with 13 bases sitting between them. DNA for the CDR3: TGCAGCGTTGTTCCCAGGAGGGGCTCTGGAAACACCATATATTTT. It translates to CSVVPRRGSGNTIYF.

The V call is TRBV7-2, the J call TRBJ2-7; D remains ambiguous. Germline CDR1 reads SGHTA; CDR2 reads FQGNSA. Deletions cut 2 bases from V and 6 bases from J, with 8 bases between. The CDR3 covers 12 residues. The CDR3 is CASSLNLGEQYF. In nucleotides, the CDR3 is TGTGCCAGCAGCTTAAACCTAGGCGAGCAGTACTTC.

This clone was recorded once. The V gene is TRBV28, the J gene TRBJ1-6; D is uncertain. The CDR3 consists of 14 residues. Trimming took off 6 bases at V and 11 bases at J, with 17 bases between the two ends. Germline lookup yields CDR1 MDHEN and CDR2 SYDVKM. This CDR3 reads CASSPHSDGAPLHF. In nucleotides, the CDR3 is TGTGCCAGCAGCCCCCACTCGGACGGGGCACCCCTCCACTTT.

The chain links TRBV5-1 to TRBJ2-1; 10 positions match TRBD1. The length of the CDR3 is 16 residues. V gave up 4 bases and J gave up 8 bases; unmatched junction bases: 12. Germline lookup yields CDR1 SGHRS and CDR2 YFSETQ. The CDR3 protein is CASSQTTGGMGDEQFF. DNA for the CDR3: TGCGCCAGCAGCCAGACGACAGGGGGCATGGGGGATGAGCAGTTCTTC. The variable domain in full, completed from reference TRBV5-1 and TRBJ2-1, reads KAGVTQTPRYLIKTRGQQVTLSCSPISGHRSVSWYQQTPGQGLQFLFEYFSETQRNKGNFPGRFSGRQFSNSRSEMNVSTLELGDSALYLCASSQTTGGMGDEQFFGPGTRLTVL.

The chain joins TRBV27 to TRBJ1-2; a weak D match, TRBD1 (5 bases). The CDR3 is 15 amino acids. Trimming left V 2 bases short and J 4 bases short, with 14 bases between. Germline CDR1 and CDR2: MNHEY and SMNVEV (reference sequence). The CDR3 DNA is TGTGCCAGCAGTTTAAGGCGGGACGGGAGCTATGGCTACACCTTC. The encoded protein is CASSLRRDGSYGYTF.

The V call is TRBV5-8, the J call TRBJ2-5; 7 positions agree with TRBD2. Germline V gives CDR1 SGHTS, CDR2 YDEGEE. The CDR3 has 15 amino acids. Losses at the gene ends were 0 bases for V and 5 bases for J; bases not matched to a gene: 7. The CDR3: CASSLGSREGETQYF. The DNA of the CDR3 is TGTGCCAGCAGCTTGGGTTCTAGGGAGGGGGAGACCCAGTACTTC.

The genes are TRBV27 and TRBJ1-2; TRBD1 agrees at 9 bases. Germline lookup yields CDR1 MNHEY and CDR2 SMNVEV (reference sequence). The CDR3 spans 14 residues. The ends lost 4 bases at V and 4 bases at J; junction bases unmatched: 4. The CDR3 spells CASSSSQGAYGYTF. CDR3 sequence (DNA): TGTGCCAGCAGTTCGTCACAGGGGGCCTATGGCTACACCTTC.

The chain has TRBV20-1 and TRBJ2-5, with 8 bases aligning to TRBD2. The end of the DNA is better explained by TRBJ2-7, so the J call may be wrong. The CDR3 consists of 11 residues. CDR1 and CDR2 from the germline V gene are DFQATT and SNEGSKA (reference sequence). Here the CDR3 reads CSATGGFEQYF. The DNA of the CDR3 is TGCAGTGCCACGGGAGGGTTCGAGCAGTACTTC.

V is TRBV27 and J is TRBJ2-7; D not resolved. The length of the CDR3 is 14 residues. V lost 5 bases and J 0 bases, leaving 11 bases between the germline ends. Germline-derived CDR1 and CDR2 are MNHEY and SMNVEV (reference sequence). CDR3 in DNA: TGTGCCAGCAGTCCATTGGCCCACTCCTACGAGCAGTACTTC. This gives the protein CASSPLAHSYEQYF.

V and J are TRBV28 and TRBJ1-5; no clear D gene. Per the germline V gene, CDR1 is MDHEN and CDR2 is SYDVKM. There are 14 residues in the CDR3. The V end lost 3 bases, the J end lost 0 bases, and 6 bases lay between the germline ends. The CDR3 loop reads CASSFPGSNQPQHF. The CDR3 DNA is TGTGCCAGCAGTTTCCCAGGTAGCAATCAGCCCCAGCATTTT. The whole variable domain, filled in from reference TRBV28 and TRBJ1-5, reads DVKVTQSSRYLVKRTGEKVFLECVQDMDHENMFWYRQDPGLGLRLIYFSYDVKMKEKGDIPEGYSVSREKKERFSLILESASTNQTSMYLCASSFPGSNQPQHFGDGTRLSIL.

The CDR3 coding sequence is TGTGCCAGCAGCTTGGGGGCTAGCGGGAGTGTACGGGAGACCCAGTACTTC. Translation: CASSLGASGSVRETQYF. The rearrangement joins TRBV7-9 to TRBJ2-5; 10 nucleotides agree with TRBD2. There are 17 residues in the CDR3. Germline lookup yields CDR1 SEHNR and CDR2 FQNEAQ (reference sequence). After removal of 3 bases from V and 5 bases from J, the junction contained 12 bases not matched to a gene.